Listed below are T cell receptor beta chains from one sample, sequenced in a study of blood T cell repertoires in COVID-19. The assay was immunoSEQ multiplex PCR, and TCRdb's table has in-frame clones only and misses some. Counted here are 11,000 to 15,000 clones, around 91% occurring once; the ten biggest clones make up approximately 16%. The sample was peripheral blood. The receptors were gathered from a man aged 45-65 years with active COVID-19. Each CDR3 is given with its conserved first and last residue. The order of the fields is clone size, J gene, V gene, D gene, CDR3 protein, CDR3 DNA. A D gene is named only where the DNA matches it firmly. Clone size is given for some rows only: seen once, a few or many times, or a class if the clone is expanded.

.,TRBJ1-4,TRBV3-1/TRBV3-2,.,CASSPHSATNEKLFF,TGTGCCAGCAGCCCCCACAGTGCAACTAATGAAAAACTGTTTTTT
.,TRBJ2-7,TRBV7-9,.,CASSPRGVAGSEQYF,TGTGCCAGCAGCCCAAGAGGGGTCGCGGGATCCGAGCAGTACTTC
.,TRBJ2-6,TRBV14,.,CASSQDPVGAYSGANVLTF,TGTGCCAGCAGCCAAGATCCCGTGGGCGCGTACTCTGGGGCCAACGTCCTGACTTTC
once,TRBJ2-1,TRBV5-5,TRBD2,CASSSGTNLYNEQFF,TGTGCCAGCAGCTCCGGGACTAACCTTTACAATGAGCAGTTCTTC
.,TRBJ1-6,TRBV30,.,CACGGQLNSPLHF,TGTGCCTGCGGAGGACAGCTTAATTCACCCCTCCACTTT
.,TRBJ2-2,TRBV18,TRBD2,CASSPGTSYTGELFF,TGTGCCAGCTCACCCGGGACTAGCTACACCGGGGAGCTGTTTTTT
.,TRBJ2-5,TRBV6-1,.,CASSDPGGLTQYF,TGTGCCAGCAGTGATCCAGGGGGGTTGACCCAGTACTTC
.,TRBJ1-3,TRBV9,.,CASSAQGTSSGNTIYF,TGTGCCAGCAGCGCCCAGGGAACCTCCTCTGGAAACACCATATATTTT
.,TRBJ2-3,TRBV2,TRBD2,CASSGGRGGSTDTQYF,TGTGCCAGCAGTGGGGGGCGCGGGGGGAGCACAGATACGCAGTATTTT
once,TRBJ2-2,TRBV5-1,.,CASSLAVRQAGTGELFF,TGCGCCAGCAGCTTGGCCGTCCGACAGGCGGGCACCGGGGAGCTGTTTTTT
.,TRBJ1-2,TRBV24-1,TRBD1,CATSEPGTGDGYTF,TGTGCCACCAGTGAACCGGGGACAGGGGATGGCTACACCTTC
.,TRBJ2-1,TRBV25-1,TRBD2,CASSERPGLSSYNEQFF,TGTGCCAGCAGTGAAAGACCGGGACTAAGCTCCTACAATGAGCAGTTCTTC
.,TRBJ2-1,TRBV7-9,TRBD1,CASSLTIVRTGSVNEQFF,TGTGCCAGCAGCTTAACAATAGTTAGGACAGGGTCCGTCAATGAGCAGTTCTTC
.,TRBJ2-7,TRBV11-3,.,CASSLDRLAEQYF,TGTGCCAGCAGCTTAGATAGGCTAGCGGAGCAGTACTTC
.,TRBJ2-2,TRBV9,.,CASSVTSSHTGELFF,TGTGCCAGCAGCGTGACGTCTAGCCACACCGGGGAGCTGTTTTTT
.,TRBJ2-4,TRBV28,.,CASSLWAQGNIQYF,TGTGCCAGCAGTTTATGGGCCCAGGGAAACATTCAGTACTTC
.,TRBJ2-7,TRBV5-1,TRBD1,CASSKGQGVGEQYF,TGCGCCAGCAGCAAGGGACAGGGGGTCGGGGAGCAGTACTTC
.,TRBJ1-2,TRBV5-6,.,CASSSWGLYGYTF,TGTGCCAGCAGCTCGTGGGGCCTCTATGGCTACACCTTC
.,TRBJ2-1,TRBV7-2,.,CASSFGSRYNEQFF,TGTGCCAGCAGCTTTGGTAGCCGTTACAATGAGCAGTTCTTC
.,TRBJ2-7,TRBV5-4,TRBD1,CASTDRVGPSEQYF,TGTGCCAGCACCGACAGGGTCGGGCCAAGCGAGCAGTACTTC
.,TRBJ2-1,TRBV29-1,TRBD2,CSVSGGSSYNEQFF,TGCAGCGTTTCTGGCGGGAGCTCCTACAATGAGCAGTTCTTC
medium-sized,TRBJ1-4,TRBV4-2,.,CASRPDRTTNEKLFF,TGTGCCAGCAGGCCCGACAGGACAACTAATGAAAAACTGTTTTTT
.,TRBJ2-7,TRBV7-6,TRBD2,CASTQKAGGAYEQYF,TGTGCCAGCACCCAAAAAGCGGGAGGTGCCTACGAGCAGTACTTC
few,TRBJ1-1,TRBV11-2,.,CASSLRGGGGTEAFF,TGTGCCAGCAGCTTACGGGGGGGAGGAGGCACTGAAGCTTTCTTT
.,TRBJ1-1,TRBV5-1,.,CASRGGNTEAFF,TGCGCCAGCAGGGGGGGGAACACTGAAGCTTTCTTT
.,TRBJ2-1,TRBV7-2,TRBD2,CASSLADVGLAAWRYNEQFF,TGTGCCAGCAGCTTAGCTGATGTGGGACTAGCGGCCTGGCGGTACAATGAGCAGTTCTTC
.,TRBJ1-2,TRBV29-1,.,CSVNIGDGYTF,TGCAGCGTTAACATCGGGGATGGCTACACCTTC
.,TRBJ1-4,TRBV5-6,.,CASSLVQGGLNEKLFF,TGTGCCAGCAGCTTGGTCCAGGGTGGGCTTAATGAAAAACTGTTTTTT
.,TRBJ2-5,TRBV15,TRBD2,CATSRDYAETSGSSGAETQYF,TGTGCCACCAGCAGAGACTATGCGGAAACTAGCGGGAGCTCGGGCGCGGAGACCCAGTACTTC
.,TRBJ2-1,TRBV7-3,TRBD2,CASRLAGGSYNEQFF,TGTGCCAGCAGGTTGGCGGGAGGGTCCTACAATGAGCAGTTCTTC
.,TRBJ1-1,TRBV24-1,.,CATSAAGGSSLEAFF,TGTGCCACCAGTGCCGCGGGGGGGTCCTCACTCGAAGCTTTCTTT
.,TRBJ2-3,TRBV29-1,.,CSVGLPLWKRITDTQYF,TGCAGCGTTGGCCTCCCCTTGTGGAAGCGGATCACAGATACGCAGTATTTT